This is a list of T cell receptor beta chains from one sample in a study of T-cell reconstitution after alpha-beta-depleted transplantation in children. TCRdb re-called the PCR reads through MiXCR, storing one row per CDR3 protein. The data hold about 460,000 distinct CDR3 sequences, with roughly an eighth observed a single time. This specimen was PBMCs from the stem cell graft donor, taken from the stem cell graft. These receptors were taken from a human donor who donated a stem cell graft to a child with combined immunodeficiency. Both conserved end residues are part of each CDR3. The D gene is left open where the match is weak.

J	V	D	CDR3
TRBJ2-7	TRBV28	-	CASPGAEQYF
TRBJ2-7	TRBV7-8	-	CASSLIGDEQYF
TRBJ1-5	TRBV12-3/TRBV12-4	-	CASTKSGVAVGQPQHF
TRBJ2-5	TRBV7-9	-	CASSFAVETQYF
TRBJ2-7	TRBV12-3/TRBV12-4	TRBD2	CASSLRVAGPYEQYF
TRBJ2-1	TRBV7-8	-	CASSLAGGLSSYNEQFF
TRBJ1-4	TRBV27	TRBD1	CASSAGTVINEKLFF
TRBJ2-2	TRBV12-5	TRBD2	CASGFTQGLAPGELFF
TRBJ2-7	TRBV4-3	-	CASSLYLTGSYEQYF
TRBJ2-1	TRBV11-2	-	CASSLHRVAGGDEQFF
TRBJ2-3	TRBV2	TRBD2	CASNVLAGGDTQYF